The rows below give T cell receptor beta chains drawn from one sample of a study of T cell repertoires in cytomegalovirus infection. TCRdb reanalysed the reads using MiXCR and keeps one entry per CDR3 protein. The sample carries about 770,000 distinct CDR3 sequences, almost 30% recorded once. These receptors lack a known antigen. Material: cultured CD8+ T cells from PBMCs, obtained from culture after CMV antigen stimulation. These TCRs come from a human donor in good health (CMV status not recorded). Some clones in this sample may be carry-over from other donors' samples. The CDR3 runs from the conserved cysteine through the conserved F or W. Fields, in order: clone size, V gene, J gene, D gene, CDR3 protein, CDR3 DNA. The D gene is left open where the match is weak. Size values are once, few and many counts, or a class for expanded clones, and some rows have none.

size: -; V: TRBV19; J: TRBJ1-5; D: -; CDR3: CASSRSSGDYQPQHF; DNA: TGTGCCAGTAGTAGAAGTTCGGGGGATTATCAGCCCCAGCATTTT
size: -; V: TRBV7-6; J: TRBJ1-1; D: TRBD1; CDR3: CASSQTGGKDTEAFF; DNA: TGTGCCAGCAGCCAAACAGGGGGCAAGGACACTGAAGCTTTCTTT
size: few; V: TRBV5-1; J: TRBJ2-7; D: -; CDR3: CASGTTAYEQYF; DNA: TGCGCCAGCGGGACAACTGCCTACGAGCAGTACTTC
size: -; V: TRBV19; J: TRBJ2-2; D: -; CDR3: CASSMRRGDTGELFF; DNA: TGTGCCAGTAGTATGAGGAGGGGGGACACCGGGGAGCTGTTTTTT
size: -; V: TRBV9; J: TRBJ2-3; D: -; CDR3: CASSNGAGRGDTQYF; DNA: TGTGCCAGCAGCAACGGGGCCGGGCGGGGAGATACGCAGTATTTT
size: few; V: TRBV7-2; J: TRBJ2-1; D: TRBD2; CDR3: CASSYTRLAGGRNEQFF; DNA: TGTGCCAGCAGCTATACCCGACTAGCGGGGGGTCGGAATGAGCAGTTCTTC
size: -; V: TRBV10-2; J: TRBJ2-2; D: TRBD2; CDR3: CASSGGRAGELFF; DNA: TGCGCCAGCAGTGGGGGGAGGGCCGGGGAGCTGTTTTTT
size: -; V: TRBV2; J: TRBJ1-5; D: -; CDR3: CASSDHRDSNQPQHF; DNA: TGTGCCAGCAGTGATCACAGGGATAGCAATCAGCCCCAGCATTTT
size: -; V: TRBV12-3/TRBV12-4; J: TRBJ1-2; D: -; CDR3: CASTQASPYGYTF; DNA: TGTGCCAGCACCCAGGCCTCCCCTTATGGCTACACCTTC
size: once; V: TRBV7-9; J: TRBJ2-7; D: -; CDR3: CASSFPGRTYYEQYF; DNA: TGTGCCAGCAGCTTTCCAGGCAGGACCTACTACGAGCAGTACTTC
size: -; V: TRBV2; J: TRBJ1-1; D: TRBD1; CDR3: CASTQGATEAFF; DNA: TGTGCCAGCACTCAGGGGGCCACTGAAGCTTTCTTT
size: few; V: TRBV6-6; J: TRBJ1-4; D: TRBD1; CDR3: CASSLDRGATNEKLFF; DNA: TGTGCCAGCAGCTTGGACAGGGGTGCAACTAATGAAAAACTGTTTTTT
size: -; V: TRBV10-3; J: TRBJ1-2; D: -; CDR3: CALGQSYGYTF; DNA: TGTGCCCTCGGACAGAGCTATGGCTACACCTTC
size: few; V: TRBV7-9; J: TRBJ2-1; D: TRBD2; CDR3: CASSPGRENEQFF; DNA: TGTGCCAGCAGCCCGGGGCGGGAGAATGAGCAGTTCTTC
size: few; V: TRBV2; J: TRBJ1-1; D: -; CDR3: CASQVLANTEAFF; DNA: TGTGCCAGCCAAGTGTTGGCGAACACTGAAGCTTTCTTT
size: many; V: TRBV7-2; J: TRBJ2-1; D: -; CDR3: CASSFPRLAGGPGEQFF; DNA: TGTGCCAGCAGCTTCCCGAGACTAGCTGGGGGCCCTGGCGAGCAGTTCTTC
size: -; V: TRBV12-5; J: TRBJ2-3; D: TRBD2; CDR3: CASGPSGGAPDTQYF; DNA: TGTGCTAGTGGTCCTAGCGGGGGGGCCCCAGATACGCAGTATTTT
size: -; V: TRBV11-2; J: TRBJ1-2; D: TRBD1; CDR3: CASSLSPGTEDGYTF; DNA: TGTGCCAGCAGCTTATCCCCCGGGACAGAGGATGGCTACACCTTC
size: -; V: TRBV7-9; J: TRBJ1-1; D: -; CDR3: CASSLLVAYVTEAFF; DNA: TGTGCCAGCAGCTTGTTAGTGGCATATGTCACTGAAGCTTTCTTT
size: -; V: TRBV6-1; J: TRBJ2-3; D: TRBD1; CDR3: CASSRTGGIDTQYF; DNA: TGTGCCAGCAGTCGGACAGGGGGCATAGATACGCAGTATTTT
size: -; V: TRBV7-6; J: TRBJ1-2; D: TRBD1; CDR3: CASSPPEKGANYGYTF; DNA: TGTGCCAGCAGCCCTCCCGAGAAGGGGGCGAACTATGGCTACACCTTC
size: -; V: TRBV24-1; J: TRBJ1-5; D: -; CDR3: CATSGPLSGGNQPQHF; DNA: TGTGCCACCAGTGGTCCGCTATCAGGGGGCAATCAGCCCCAGCATTTT
size: -; V: TRBV4-2; J: TRBJ2-5; D: TRBD2; CDR3: CASSQDTRGADQETQYF; DNA: TGTGCCAGCAGCCAAGATACGCGGGGGGCGGATCAAGAGACCCAGTACTTC
size: many; V: TRBV7-8; J: TRBJ2-3; D: TRBD2; CDR3: CASSSFPVAGSTDTQYF; DNA: TGTGCCAGCAGCTCGTTCCCCGTAGCGGGGAGCACAGATACGCAGTATTTT
size: -; V: TRBV10-3; J: TRBJ2-1; D: -; CDR3: CAISERQGPGLDNEQFF; DNA: TGTGCCATCAGTGAGCGCCAGGGACCCGGGCTTGACAATGAGCAGTTCTTC
size: -; V: TRBV4-3; J: TRBJ2-1; D: TRBD1; CDR3: CASSQAGTGGYEQFF; DNA: TGCGCCAGCAGCCAAGCAGGAACAGGGGGCTATGAGCAGTTCTTC
size: -; V: TRBV19; J: TRBJ2-1; D: TRBD2; CDR3: CASSIRLAGGPTGGEQFF; DNA: TGTGCCAGTAGTATACGACTAGCGGGGGGCCCGACGGGTGGTGAGCAGTTCTTC
size: many; V: TRBV11-2; J: TRBJ2-5; D: -; CDR3: CASSLGGQFGAQYF; DNA: TGTGCCAGCAGCTTAGGAGGACAGTTCGGGGCCCAGTACTTC
size: -; V: TRBV6-5; J: TRBJ2-1; D: -; CDR3: CASTTGYYNEQFF; DNA: TGTGCCAGCACCACAGGGTACTACAATGAGCAGTTCTTC
size: -; V: TRBV20-1; J: TRBJ1-5; D: TRBD1; CDR3: CSATGQPSNQPQHF; DNA: TGCAGTGCCACGGGACAGCCTAGCAATCAGCCCCAGCATTTT
size: -; V: TRBV7-9; J: TRBJ2-3; D: TRBD2; CDR3: CASRGLTSGGAADTQYF; DNA: TGTGCCAGCAGGGGACTGACTAGCGGGGGGGCAGCAGATACGCAGTATTTT
size: few; V: TRBV7-9; J: TRBJ2-6; D: -; CDR3: CASVGPGANVLTF; DNA: TGTGCCAGCGTGGGTCCTGGGGCCAACGTCCTGACTTTC
size: -; V: TRBV7-3; J: TRBJ2-3; D: -; CDR3: CASSLSSGAADTQYF; DNA: TGTGCCAGCAGCTTATCGTCGGGGGCCGCAGATACGCAGTATTTT
size: -; V: TRBV4-1; J: TRBJ1-5; D: TRBD1; CDR3: CASSLQGGLDQPQHF; DNA: TGCGCCAGCAGCTTACAGGGGGGCCTGGATCAGCCCCAGCATTTT
size: -; V: TRBV6-5; J: TRBJ2-1; D: TRBD2; CDR3: CASSYLFRGLAPYNEQFF; DNA: TGTGCCAGCAGTTACCTATTCAGGGGACTAGCGCCCTACAATGAGCAGTTCTTC
size: many; V: TRBV5-6; J: TRBJ2-3; D: TRBD1; CDR3: CASSWGQVNTDTQYF; DNA: TGTGCCAGCAGCTGGGGACAGGTGAACACAGATACGCAGTATTTT
size: few; V: TRBV19; J: TRBJ2-1; D: -; CDR3: CASSIGLSLNNEQFF; DNA: TGTGCCAGTAGTATCGGTCTCTCTTTAAACAATGAGCAGTTCTTC
size: few; V: TRBV6-5; J: TRBJ1-6; D: -; CDR3: CASSYGNGFGSPLHF; DNA: TGTGCCAGCAGTTACGGTAACGGATTCGGGTCACCCCTCCACTTT
size: -; V: TRBV13; J: TRBJ1-1; D: -; CDR3: CASSHVLFGTEAFF; DNA: TGTGCCAGCAGCCATGTTCTCTTTGGCACTGAAGCTTTCTTT
size: once; V: TRBV13; J: TRBJ1-4; D: -; CDR3: CASSTRTERNEKLFF; DNA: TGTGCCAGCAGCACTAGGACAGAACGTAATGAAAAACTGTTTTTT
size: -; V: TRBV12-3/TRBV12-4; J: TRBJ1-2; D: -; CDR3: CASSLKDSHNYGYTF; DNA: TGTGCCAGCAGTTTGAAGGACAGTCATAACTATGGCTACACCTTC
size: -; V: TRBV7-9; J: TRBJ2-1; D: -; CDR3: CASSPAINEQFF; DNA: TGTGCCAGCAGCCCCGCGATAAATGAGCAGTTCTTC
size: few; V: TRBV19; J: TRBJ1-2; D: TRBD1; CDR3: CASGDSYGYTF; DNA: TGTGCCAGCGGGGACAGCTATGGCTACACCTTC